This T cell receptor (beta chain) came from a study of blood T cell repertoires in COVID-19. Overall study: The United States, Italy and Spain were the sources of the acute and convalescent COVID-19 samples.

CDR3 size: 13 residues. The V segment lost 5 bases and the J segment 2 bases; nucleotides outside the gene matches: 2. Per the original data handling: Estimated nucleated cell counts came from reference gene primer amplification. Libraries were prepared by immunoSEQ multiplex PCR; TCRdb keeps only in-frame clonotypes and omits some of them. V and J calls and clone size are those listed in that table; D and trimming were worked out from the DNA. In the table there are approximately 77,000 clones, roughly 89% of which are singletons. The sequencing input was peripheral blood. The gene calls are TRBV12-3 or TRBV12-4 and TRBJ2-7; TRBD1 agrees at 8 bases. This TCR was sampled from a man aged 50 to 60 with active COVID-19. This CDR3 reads CASSDRGAYEQYF. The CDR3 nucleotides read TGTGCCAGCAGTGACAGGGGCGCCTACGAGCAGTACTTC.